The sequence of this T cell receptor beta chain was determined in a study of T cell responses to AZD1222 COVID-19 vaccine. As for the study in general: Whether given at about 4 or about 12 weeks, second doses were pooled.

From germline, CDR1 is KGHSH and CDR2 LQKENI. Trimming stripped 2 bases from V and 2 bases from J, with 7 bases between. The CDR3 length is 15 residues. This table comes from immunoSEQ multiplex PCR, and its TCRdb copy is limited to in-frame clones, with some not included. The sample lists 150,000 to 200,000 clones, 90% occurring once. This rearrangement joins TRBV18 to TRBJ1-6; weak D call: TRBD1 (5 bases). The sequencing used peripheral blood, collected on day 0 of AZD1222 vaccination. This clonotype originated in an adult in good health. CDR3 sequence reads: CASSPEGPYNSPLHF. CDR3 DNA: TGTGCCAGCTCACCAGAGGGGCCCTATAATTCACCCCTCCACTTT.